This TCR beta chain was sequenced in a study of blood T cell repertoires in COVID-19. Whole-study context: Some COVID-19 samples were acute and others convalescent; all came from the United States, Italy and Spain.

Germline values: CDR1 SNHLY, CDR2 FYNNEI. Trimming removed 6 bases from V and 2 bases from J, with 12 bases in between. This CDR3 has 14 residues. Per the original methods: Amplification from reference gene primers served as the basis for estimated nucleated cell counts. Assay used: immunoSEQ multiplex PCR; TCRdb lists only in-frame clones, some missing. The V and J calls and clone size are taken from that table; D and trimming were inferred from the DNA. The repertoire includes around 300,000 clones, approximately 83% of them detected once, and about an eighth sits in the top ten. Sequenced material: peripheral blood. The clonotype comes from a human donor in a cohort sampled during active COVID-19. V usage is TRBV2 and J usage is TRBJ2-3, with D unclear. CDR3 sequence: CASRSVRSTDTQYF. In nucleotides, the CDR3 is TGTGCCAGCAGGTCGGTTCGGTCCACAGATACGCAGTATTTT.